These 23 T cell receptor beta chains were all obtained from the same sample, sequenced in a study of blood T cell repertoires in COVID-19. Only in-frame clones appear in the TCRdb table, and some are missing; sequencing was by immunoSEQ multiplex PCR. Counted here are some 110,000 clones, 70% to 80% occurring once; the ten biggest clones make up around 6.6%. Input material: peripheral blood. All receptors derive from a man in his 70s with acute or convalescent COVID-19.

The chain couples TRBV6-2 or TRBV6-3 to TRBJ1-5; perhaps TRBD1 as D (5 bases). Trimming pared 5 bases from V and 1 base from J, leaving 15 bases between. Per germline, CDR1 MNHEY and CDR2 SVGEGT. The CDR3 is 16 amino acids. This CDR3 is CASSTRPGMSNQPQHF. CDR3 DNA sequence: TGTGCCAGCAGTACCCGGCCAGGGATGAGCAATCAGCCCCAGCATTTT.

The CDR3 nucleotides read TGTGCCAGCAGCGCAAGCGGGGGGGGCTACAATGAGCAGTTCTTC. Amino acid sequence: CASSASGGGYNEQFF. The rearrangement joins TRBV7-2 to TRBJ2-1; 10 bases fit TRBD2. After removal of 5 bases from V and 3 bases from J, the junction contained 4 bases not matched to a gene. The CDR3 has 15 amino acids. From germline, CDR1 is SGHTA and CDR2 FQGNSA.

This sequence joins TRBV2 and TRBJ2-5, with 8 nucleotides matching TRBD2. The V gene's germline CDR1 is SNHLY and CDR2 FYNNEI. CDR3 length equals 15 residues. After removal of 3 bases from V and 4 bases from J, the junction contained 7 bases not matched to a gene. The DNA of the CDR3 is TGTGCCAGCAGTGACGGGGGGGCAGGAGGAGAGACCCAGTACTTC. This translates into CASSDGGAGGETQYF. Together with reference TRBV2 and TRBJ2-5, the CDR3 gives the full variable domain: EPEVTQTPSHQVTQMGQEVILRCVPISNHLYFYWYRQILGQKVEFLVSFYNNEISEKSEIFDDQFSVERPDGSNFTLKIRSTKLEDSAMYFCASSDGGAGGETQYFGPGTRLLVL.

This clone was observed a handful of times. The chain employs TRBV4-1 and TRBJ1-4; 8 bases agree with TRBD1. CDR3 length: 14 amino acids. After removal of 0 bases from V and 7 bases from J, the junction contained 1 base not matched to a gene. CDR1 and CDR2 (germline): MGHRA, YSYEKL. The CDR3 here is CASSQEQGGEKLFF. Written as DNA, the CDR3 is TGCGCCAGCAGCCAAGAACAGGGGGGTGAAAAACTGTTTTTT.

The CDR3 DNA reads as TGCGCCAGCAGCCAAGGGTCAGGGTATGAAAAACTGTTTTTT. Its translation: CASSQGSGYEKLFF. V gene TRBV4-3 combines with J gene TRBJ1-4; D may be TRBD1 (5 bases). Germline lookup yields CDR1 LGHNA and CDR2 YSLEER. Trimming left V 1 base short and J 6 bases short, with 9 bases between. The CDR3 consists of 14 residues.

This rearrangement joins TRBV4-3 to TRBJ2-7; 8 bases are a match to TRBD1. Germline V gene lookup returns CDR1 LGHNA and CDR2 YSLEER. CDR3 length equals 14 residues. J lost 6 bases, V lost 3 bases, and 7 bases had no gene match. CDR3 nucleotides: TGCGCCAGCAGCCACGGCAGGACAGGGCGCGAGCAGTACTTC. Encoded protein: CASSHGRTGREQYF.

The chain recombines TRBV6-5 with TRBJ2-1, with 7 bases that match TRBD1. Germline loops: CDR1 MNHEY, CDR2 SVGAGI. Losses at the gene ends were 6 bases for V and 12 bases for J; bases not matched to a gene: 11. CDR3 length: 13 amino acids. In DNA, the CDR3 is TGTGCCAGCAGCTCACACAGGGGCCAACGGCAGTTCTTC. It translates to CASSSHRGQRQFF.

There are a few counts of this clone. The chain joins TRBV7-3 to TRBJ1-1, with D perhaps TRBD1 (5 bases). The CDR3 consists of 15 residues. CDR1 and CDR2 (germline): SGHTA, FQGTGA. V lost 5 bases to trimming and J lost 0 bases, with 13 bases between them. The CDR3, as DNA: TGTGCCAGCAGCGTTGGGGGGACTGTGAACACTGAAGCTTTCTTT. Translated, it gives CASSVGGTVNTEAFF.

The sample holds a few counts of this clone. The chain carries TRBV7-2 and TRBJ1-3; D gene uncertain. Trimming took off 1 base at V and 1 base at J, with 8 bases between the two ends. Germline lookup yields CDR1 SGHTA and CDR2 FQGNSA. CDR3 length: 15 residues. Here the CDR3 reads CASSLGGTSGNTIYF. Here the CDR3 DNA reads TGTGCCAGCAGCTTAGGCGGTACTTCTGGAAACACCATATATTTT.

In DNA form, the CDR3 reads TGTGCCAGCAGAGCGGGGAGTTCCTACGAGCAGTACTTC. Translating it yields CASRAGSSYEQYF. The chain carries TRBV28 and TRBJ2-7; 7 nucleotides align to TRBD2. CDR1 is MDHEN and CDR2 is SYDVKM in the germline V gene. Trimming took 6 bases from V and 1 from J; bases not matched to a gene: 3. The CDR3 has 13 amino acids. The variable domain in full, with the rest retrieved from reference TRBV28 and TRBJ2-7, is DVKVTQSSRYLVKRTGEKVFLECVQDMDHENMFWYRQDPGLGLRLIYFSYDVKMKEKGDIPEGYSVSREKKERFSLILESASTNQTSMYLCASRAGSSYEQYFGPGTRLTVT.

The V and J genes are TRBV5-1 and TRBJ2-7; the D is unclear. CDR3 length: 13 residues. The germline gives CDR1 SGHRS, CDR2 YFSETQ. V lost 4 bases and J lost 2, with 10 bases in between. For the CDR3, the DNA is TGCGCCAGCAGCCCGACTGCCGCCTACGAGCAGTACTTC. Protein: CASSPTAAYEQYF.

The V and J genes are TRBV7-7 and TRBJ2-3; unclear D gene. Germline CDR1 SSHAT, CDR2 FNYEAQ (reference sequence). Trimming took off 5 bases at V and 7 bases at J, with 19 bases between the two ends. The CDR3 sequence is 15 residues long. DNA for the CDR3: TGTGCCAGCAGCGAACTTGCAAACCCCTCAAATACGCAGTATTTT. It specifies CASSELANPSNTQYF.

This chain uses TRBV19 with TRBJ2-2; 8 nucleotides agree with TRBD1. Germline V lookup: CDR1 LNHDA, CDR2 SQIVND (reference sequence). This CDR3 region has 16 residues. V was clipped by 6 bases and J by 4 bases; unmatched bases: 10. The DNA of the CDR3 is TGTGCCAGTAGCCCGATGGGCACAGGGGGCACCGGGGAGCTGTTTTTT. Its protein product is CASSPMGTGGTGELFF. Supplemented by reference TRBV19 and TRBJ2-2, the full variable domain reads DGGITQSPKYLFRKEGQNVTLSCEQNLNHDAMYWYRQDPGQGLRLIYYSQIVNDFQKGDIAEGYSVSREKKESFPLTVTSAQKNPTAFYLCASSPMGTGGTGELFFGEGSRLTVL.

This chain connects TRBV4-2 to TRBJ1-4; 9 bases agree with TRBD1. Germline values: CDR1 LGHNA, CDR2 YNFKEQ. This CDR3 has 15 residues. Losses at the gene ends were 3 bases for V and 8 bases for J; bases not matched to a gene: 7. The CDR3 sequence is CASSHADRGDEKLFF. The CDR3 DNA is TGTGCCAGCAGCCACGCGGACAGGGGTGACGAAAAACTGTTTTTT.

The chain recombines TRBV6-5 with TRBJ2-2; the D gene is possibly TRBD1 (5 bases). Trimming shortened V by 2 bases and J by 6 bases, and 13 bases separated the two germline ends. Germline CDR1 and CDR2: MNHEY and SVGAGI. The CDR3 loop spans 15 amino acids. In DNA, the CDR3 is TGTGCCAGCAGTTACCGGCAGGGCGGATCCGGGGAGCTGTTTTTT. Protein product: CASSYRQGGSGELFF.

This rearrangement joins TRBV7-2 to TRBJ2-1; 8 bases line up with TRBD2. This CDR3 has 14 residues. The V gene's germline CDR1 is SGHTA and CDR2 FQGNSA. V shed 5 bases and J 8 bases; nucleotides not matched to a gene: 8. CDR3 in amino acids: CASSPRTSKDEQFF. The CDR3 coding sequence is TGTGCCAGCAGCCCCAGGACTAGCAAGGATGAGCAGTTCTTC. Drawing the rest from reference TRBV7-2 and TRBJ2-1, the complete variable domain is GAGVSQSPSNKVTEKGKDVELRCDPISGHTALYWYRQSLGQGLEFLIYFQGNSAPDKSGLPSDRFSAERTGGSVSTLTIQRTQQEDSAVYLCASSPRTSKDEQFFGPGTRLTVL.

CDR3 sequence (DNA): TGTGCCAGCAGCAGAGACAGGGTGGATACGCAGTATTTT. It specifies CASSRDRVDTQYF. The chain links TRBV7-3 to TRBJ2-3; TRBD1 agrees at 7 bases. Trimming at V came to 5 bases and at J to 6 bases, leaving 5 bases not matched to a gene. CDR1 and CDR2 (germline): SGHTA, FQGTGA. This CDR3 has 13 residues.

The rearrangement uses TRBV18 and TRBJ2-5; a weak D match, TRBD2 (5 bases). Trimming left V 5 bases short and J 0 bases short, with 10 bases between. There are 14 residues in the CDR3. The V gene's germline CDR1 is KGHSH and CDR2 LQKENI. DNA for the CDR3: TGTGCCAGCTCAAATGGACTCAACCAAGAGACCCAGTACTTC. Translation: CASSNGLNQETQYF. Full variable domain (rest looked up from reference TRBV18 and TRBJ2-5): NAGVMQNPRHLVRRRGQEARLRCSPMKGHSHVYWYRQLPEEGLKFMVYLQKENIIDESGMPKERFSAEFPKEGPSILRIQQVVRGDSAAYFCASSNGLNQETQYFGPGTRLLVL.

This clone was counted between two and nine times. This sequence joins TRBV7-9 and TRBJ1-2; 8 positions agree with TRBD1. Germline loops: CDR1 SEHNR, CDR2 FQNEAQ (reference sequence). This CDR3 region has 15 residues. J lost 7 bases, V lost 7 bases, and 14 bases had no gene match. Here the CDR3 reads CASIDPQGGISGYTF. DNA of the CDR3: TGTGCCAGCATAGACCCACAGGGGGGGATTAGTGGCTACACCTTC. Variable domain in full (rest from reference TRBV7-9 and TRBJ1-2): DTGVSQNPRHKITKRGQNVTFRCDPISEHNRLYWYRQTLGQGPEFLTYFQNEAQLEKSRLLSDRFSAERPKGSFSTLEIQRTEQGDSAMYLCASIDPQGGISGYTFGSGTRLTVV.

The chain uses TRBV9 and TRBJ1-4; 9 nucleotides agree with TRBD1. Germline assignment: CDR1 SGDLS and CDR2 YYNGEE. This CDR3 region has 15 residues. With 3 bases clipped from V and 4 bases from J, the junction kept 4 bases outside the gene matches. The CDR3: CASSAATGGNEKLFF. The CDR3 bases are TGTGCCAGCAGCGCTGCGACAGGGGGTAATGAAAAACTGTTTTTT.

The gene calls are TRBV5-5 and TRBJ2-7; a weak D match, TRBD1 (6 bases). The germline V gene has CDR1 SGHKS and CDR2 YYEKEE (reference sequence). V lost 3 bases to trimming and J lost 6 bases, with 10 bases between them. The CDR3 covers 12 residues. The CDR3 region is CASSWWGLEQYF. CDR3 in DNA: TGTGCCAGCAGCTGGTGGGGGCTCGAGCAGTACTTC.

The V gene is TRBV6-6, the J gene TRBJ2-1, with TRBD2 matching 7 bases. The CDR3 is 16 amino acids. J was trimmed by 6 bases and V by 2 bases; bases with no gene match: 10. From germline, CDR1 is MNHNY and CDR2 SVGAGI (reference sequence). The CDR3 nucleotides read TGTGCCAGCAGTTACGGGAGGGCTACCGGTGGCAATGAGCAGTTCTTC. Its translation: CASSYGRATGGNEQFF.

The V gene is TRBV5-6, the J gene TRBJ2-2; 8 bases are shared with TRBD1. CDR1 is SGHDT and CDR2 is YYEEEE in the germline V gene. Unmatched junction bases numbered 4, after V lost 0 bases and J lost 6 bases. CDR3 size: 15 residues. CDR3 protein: CASSLGTGSPGELFF. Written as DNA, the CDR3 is TGTGCCAGCAGCTTGGGGACAGGGTCTCCCGGGGAGCTGTTTTTT.